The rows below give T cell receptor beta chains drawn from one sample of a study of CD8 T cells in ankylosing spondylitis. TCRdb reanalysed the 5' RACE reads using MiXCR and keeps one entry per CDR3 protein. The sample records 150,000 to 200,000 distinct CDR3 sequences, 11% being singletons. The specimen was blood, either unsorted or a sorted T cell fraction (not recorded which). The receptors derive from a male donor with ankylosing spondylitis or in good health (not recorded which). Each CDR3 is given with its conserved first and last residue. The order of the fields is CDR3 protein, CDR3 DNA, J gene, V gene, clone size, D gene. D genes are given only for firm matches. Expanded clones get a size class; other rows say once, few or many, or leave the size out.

CASSGRTGVRNTEAFF TGTGCCAGCAGTGGAAGGACAGGGGTCCGGAACACTGAAGCTTTCTTT TRBJ1-1 TRBV6-1 few TRBD1
CATSHNEQFF TGTGCCACCTCCCACAATGAGCAGTTCTTC TRBJ2-1 TRBV6-1 few .
CASSWGTGRDGYTF TGTGCCAGCAGCTGGGGGACGGGGCGGGATGGCTACACCTTC TRBJ1-2 TRBV2 . .
CASRGARSYEQYF TGTGCCAGCAGAGGGGCGAGGTCCTACGAGCAGTACTTC TRBJ2-7 TRBV12-3/TRBV12-4 many .
CAISALGQGGYNEQFF TGTGCCATCAGTGCCTTGGGACAGGGGGGCTACAATGAGCAGTTCTTC TRBJ2-1 TRBV10-3 . TRBD1
CASSGPGSDTQYF TGCGCCAGCAGCGGACCTGGTTCAGATACGCAGTATTTT TRBJ2-3 TRBV5-1 many .
CASSLGPGRPDTGELFF TGTGCCAGCAGTTTGGGTCCAGGTCGTCCTGACACCGGGGAGCTGTTTTTT TRBJ2-2 TRBV12-3/TRBV12-4 many .
CSASFSDANTIYF TGCAGTGCCAGCTTTTCGGACGCAAACACCATATATTTT TRBJ1-3 TRBV20-1 few .
CASSLGRINYGYTF TGTGCCAGCAGCCTTGGACGGATTAACTATGGCTACACCTTC TRBJ1-2 TRBV13 many .
CASSLVGTSGSNEQFF TGTGCCAGCAGCTTAGTTGGGACTAGCGGGAGTAATGAGCAGTTCTTC TRBJ2-1 TRBV7-6 . TRBD2
CASSEALGRGNSPLHF TGTGCCAGCAGTGAAGCGTTGGGGAGGGGAAATTCACCCCTCCACTTT TRBJ1-6 TRBV2 many .
CATSDPRTSGLYEQYF TGTGCCACCAGTGATCCCCGGACTAGCGGCCTCTACGAGCAGTACTTC TRBJ2-7 TRBV24-1 many TRBD2
CASSYGLSGDISYNEQFF TGTGCCAGCAGTTACGGGCTCTCAGGGGACATCTCCTACAATGAGCAGTTCTTC TRBJ2-1 TRBV6-5 many .
CASRGTEYSYEQYF TGTGCCAGCAGAGGGACAGAGTACTCCTACGAGCAGTACTTC TRBJ2-7 TRBV2 many TRBD1
CASSLGQMNEKLFF TGTGCCAGCAGCTTAGGACAGATGAATGAAAAACTGTTTTTT TRBJ1-4 TRBV3-1 many .
CSASRGTYGYTF TGCAGTGCTAGTAGGGGAACCTATGGCTACACCTTC TRBJ1-2 TRBV20-1 many .
CASSFSPRDNEQFF TGTGCCAGCAGTTTCAGCCCAAGGGACAATGAGCAGTTCTTC TRBJ2-1 TRBV5-5 few .